The rows below give T cell receptor beta chains drawn from one sample of a study of control samples from healthy donors and cancer patients. Assay: immunoSEQ multiplex PCR; the TCRdb copy retains only in-frame clones and omits some. The data hold tens of thousands of clones, with 65% to 80% observed a single time. Sequencing was done on a sample of PBMCs. The receptor source for this set is a man in his sixties with head and neck cancer. Both conserved end residues are part of each CDR3. A D gene is named only where the DNA matches it firmly. Clone size is shown for a subset of rows, as once, few, many or a class of expanded clone.

CDR3nt: TGTGCCAGCAGCCCACCTTACACCGGGGAGCTGTTTTTT; CDR3aa: CASSPPYTGELFF; abundance: .; j_gene: TRBJ2-2; d_gene: .; v_gene: TRBV16
CDR3nt: TGTGCCAGCAGCTTAGGGGCCGGGTTACGGCAGTTCTTC; CDR3aa: CASSLGAGLRQFF; abundance: .; j_gene: TRBJ2-1; d_gene: .; v_gene: TRBV7-2
CDR3nt: TGTGCCAGCAGCCCCACTTGGGGGCGTGAGACCCAGTACTTC; CDR3aa: CASSPTWGRETQYF; abundance: .; j_gene: TRBJ2-5; d_gene: .; v_gene: TRBV14
CDR3nt: TGTGCCAGCAGCTTAACAGGGGCCGGCCCGTATAATTCACCCCTCCACTTT; CDR3aa: CASSLTGAGPYNSPLHF; abundance: .; j_gene: TRBJ1-6; d_gene: TRBD1; v_gene: TRBV27
CDR3nt: TGTGCCATCAGCCACCCGCTTTGGTCCTACGAGCAGTACTTC; CDR3aa: CAISHPLWSYEQYF; abundance: .; j_gene: TRBJ2-7; d_gene: .; v_gene: TRBV10-3
CDR3nt: TGTGCCAGCAGCCGCGTTGTGGCCCTAGAGACCCAGTACTTC; CDR3aa: CASSRVVALETQYF; abundance: .; j_gene: TRBJ2-5; d_gene: .; v_gene: TRBV28
CDR3nt: TGTGCCAGCAGTTACGGCCAAGAGACCCAGTACTTC; CDR3aa: CASSYGQETQYF; abundance: .; j_gene: TRBJ2-5; d_gene: .; v_gene: TRBV6-6
CDR3nt: TGTGCCAGCAACCGGCAGGGGATGACCTATGGCTACACCTTC; CDR3aa: CASNRQGMTYGYTF; abundance: .; j_gene: TRBJ1-2; d_gene: .; v_gene: TRBV6-6
CDR3nt: TGTGCCAGCACACACACAGATACGCAGTATTTT; CDR3aa: CASTHTDTQYF; abundance: once; j_gene: TRBJ2-3; d_gene: .; v_gene: TRBV12-3/TRBV12-4
CDR3nt: TGTGCCAGCTCACCACCGACTTACCAAGAGACCCAGTACTTC; CDR3aa: CASSPPTYQETQYF; abundance: .; j_gene: TRBJ2-5; d_gene: .; v_gene: TRBV18
CDR3nt: TGTGCCAGCAGCCCTTTCGGGTCTGTGAGCTCTGGAAACACCATATATTTT; CDR3aa: CASSPFGSVSSGNTIYF; abundance: .; j_gene: TRBJ1-3; d_gene: .; v_gene: TRBV6-2/TRBV6-3
CDR3nt: TGCGCCAGCAGCCACCAGGGGGGGACTGAAGCTTTCTTT; CDR3aa: CASSHQGGTEAFF; abundance: .; j_gene: TRBJ1-1; d_gene: TRBD1; v_gene: TRBV5-1
CDR3nt: TGTGCCAGCAGTTACTCGTTTTCTGGGGGTGAAGCTTTCTTT; CDR3aa: CASSYSFSGGEAFF; abundance: medium-sized; j_gene: TRBJ1-1; d_gene: .; v_gene: TRBV6-5
CDR3nt: TGTGCCAGCAGCCGGACAGGGGAGACGGACGAGCAGTACTTC; CDR3aa: CASSRTGETDEQYF; abundance: .; j_gene: TRBJ2-7; d_gene: TRBD1; v_gene: TRBV5-4
CDR3nt: TGCGCCAGCAGCTTGCCTAGCGGGACAGAGACCCAGTACTTC; CDR3aa: CASSLPSGTETQYF; abundance: .; j_gene: TRBJ2-5; d_gene: TRBD2; v_gene: TRBV5-1
CDR3nt: TGTGCCAGCAGCTTGGCTCAGGGACAGGGAGCCGGGGAGCTGTTTTTT; CDR3aa: CASSLAQGQGAGELFF; abundance: once; j_gene: TRBJ2-2; d_gene: TRBD1; v_gene: TRBV5-4
CDR3nt: TGTGCCTGGAGTGTACGTCCAGACGACACAGATACGCAGTATTTT; CDR3aa: CAWSVRPDDTDTQYF; abundance: .; j_gene: TRBJ2-3; d_gene: .; v_gene: TRBV30
CDR3nt: TGTGCCAGCTCACCAAGCATCATGAACACTGAAGCTTTCTTT; CDR3aa: CASSPSIMNTEAFF; abundance: .; j_gene: TRBJ1-1; d_gene: .; v_gene: TRBV18
CDR3nt: TGTGCCAGCAGTGAATTTGTCAGGGCTTCTTACAATGAGCAGTTCTTC; CDR3aa: CASSEFVRASYNEQFF; abundance: once; j_gene: TRBJ2-1; d_gene: .; v_gene: TRBV6-1
CDR3nt: TGTGCCAGTAGTATAGAGGCTGTCTCGAGGGCCAACGTCCTGACTTTC; CDR3aa: CASSIEAVSRANVLTF; abundance: .; j_gene: TRBJ2-6; d_gene: .; v_gene: TRBV19
CDR3nt: TGCGCCAGCAATGACCTGCTGACTAGCGGGACCCATCGGTTTAACAATGAGCAGTTCTTC; CDR3aa: CASNDLLTSGTHRFNNEQFF; abundance: .; j_gene: TRBJ2-1; d_gene: TRBD2; v_gene: TRBV10-2
CDR3nt: TGTGCCAGCAGTCCGGGACCAAGAGACACCGGGGAGCTGTTTTTT; CDR3aa: CASSPGPRDTGELFF; abundance: once; j_gene: TRBJ2-2; d_gene: .; v_gene: TRBV5-6
CDR3nt: TGTGCCAGCTCACCTCAGTGGGGAAAAGAGACCCAGTACTTC; CDR3aa: CASSPQWGKETQYF; abundance: .; j_gene: TRBJ2-5; d_gene: .; v_gene: TRBV18
CDR3nt: TGTGCCATCAGCAGAGTAGGTCAGCCCCAGCATTTT; CDR3aa: CAISRVGQPQHF; abundance: once; j_gene: TRBJ1-5; d_gene: .; v_gene: TRBV15
CDR3nt: TGCGCCAGCAGCCCAGGGACAGATACGCAGTATTTT; CDR3aa: CASSPGTDTQYF; abundance: .; j_gene: TRBJ2-3; d_gene: .; v_gene: TRBV5-1
CDR3nt: TGTGCCAGCAGCTTAGAAACTAGCAGCGTTGGGAGTGAGCAGTTCTTC; CDR3aa: CASSLETSSVGSEQFF; abundance: few; j_gene: TRBJ2-1; d_gene: .; v_gene: TRBV13